This passage covers 24 T cell receptor beta chains from one sample sequenced in a study of shared clonotypes between healthy human individuals. Libraries were prepared by immunoSEQ multiplex PCR; TCRdb keeps only in-frame clonotypes and omits some of them. Of approximately 2.5 million clones listed, over 85% are singletons. The sample consisted of naive CD4+ T cells sorted from blood. Indicated subset: CD45RA+ positively selected. These receptors all come from a man aged 18 to 30 in good health.

This chain's CDR3 is CASSRPGQGSYNEQFF. For the CDR3, the DNA is TGCGCCAGCAGCCGCCCGGGACAGGGTTCCTACAATGAGCAGTTCTTC. This sequence joins TRBV4-1 and TRBJ2-1; 9 bases map to TRBD1. Unmatched junction bases numbered 5, after V lost 4 bases and J lost 1 base. The CDR3 consists of 16 residues. Germline V gene sequence: CDR1 MGHRA, CDR2 YSYEKL.

The V and J genes are TRBV6-6 and TRBJ1-6; D not certain. Germline CDR1 MNHNY, CDR2 SVGAGI (reference sequence). V gave up 0 bases and J gave up 7 bases, with 10 bases separating them. This CDR3 is 15 amino acids long. The CDR3 DNA is TGTGCCAGCAGTTACTCACGGACGGGAAATTCACCCCTCCACTTT. It codes for CASSYSRTGNSPLHF.

For this clone: The sample holds other DNA sequences that translate to the same CDR3. The chain recombines TRBV9 with TRBJ2-3; D gene uncertain. Germline assignment: CDR1 SGDLS and CDR2 YYNGEE. The CDR3 sequence is 13 residues long. V dropped 0 bases and J dropped 6 bases, with 8 bases sitting between them. The CDR3 DNA reads as TGTGCCAGCAGCGTAGGGCCTGGTGATACGCAGTATTTT. It translates to CASSVGPGDTQYF.

The gene calls are TRBV9 and TRBJ1-2, with TRBD1 as a possible D gene (6 bases). V shed 1 base and J shed 3 bases, with 10 bases lying between them. This CDR3 spans 14 amino acids. Germline assignment: CDR1 SGDLS and CDR2 YYNGEE. The CDR3 loop is CASSVRGTDYGYTF. The CDR3 DNA is TGTGCCAGCAGCGTAAGGGGGACGGACTATGGCTACACCTTC.

The V and J genes are TRBV5-4 and TRBJ2-3; 7 bases map to TRBD2. The ends lost 4 bases at V and 5 bases at J; junction bases unmatched: 13. CDR1 is SGHNT, CDR2 YYREEE, per germline (reference sequence). The CDR3 contains 16 residues. The CDR3 reads CASSRGGVGLGDTQYF. As DNA, the CDR3 is TGTGCCAGCAGCCGGGGAGGGGTAGGGCTGGGAGATACGCAGTATTTT. The variable domain in full, completed from reference TRBV5-4 and TRBJ2-3, reads ETGVTQSPTHLIKTRGQQVTLRCSSQSGHNTVSWYQQALGQGPQFIFQYYREEENGRGNFPPRFSGLQFPNYSSELNVNALELDDSALYLCASSRGGVGLGDTQYFGPGTRLTVL.

The chain is built from TRBV30 and TRBJ1-6; D is ambiguous. This CDR3 region has 14 residues. Germline V gene data show CDR1 as GTSNPN and CDR2 as SVGIG (reference sequence). Trimming cost V 0 bases and J 7 bases, with 10 bases left between them. The CDR3 nucleotides read TGTGCCTGGAGTGTACTAGACCAAAATTCACCCCTCCACTTT. Translation gives CAWSVLDQNSPLHF.

The table lists this clone with a few counts. The chain couples TRBV6-1 to TRBJ1-6; D may be TRBD1 (6 bases). V was pared by 4 bases and J by 3 bases, with 7 bases between. Germline V gene sequence: CDR1 MNHNS, CDR2 SASEGT. This CDR3 comprises 14 residues. The CDR3 nucleotides are TGTGCCAGCAGTGGACAGGACTATAATTCACCCCTCCACTTT. This encodes CASSGQDYNSPLHF.

The V call is TRBV18, the J call TRBJ1-4, with a tentative D call TRBD1 (5 bases). The V end lost 3 bases, the J end lost 0 bases, and 11 bases lay between the germline ends. The CDR3 is 16 amino acids. CDR1 is KGHSH, CDR2 LQKENI, per germline. CDR3 loop: CASSPSQGTTNEKLFF. Here the CDR3 DNA reads TGTGCCAGCTCACCCTCCCAGGGAACAACTAATGAAAAACTGTTTTTT.

This sequence joins TRBV10-3 and TRBJ2-3, with TRBD2 matching over 12 bases. Trimming took 3 bases from V and 4 from J; bases not matched to a gene: 8. The germline CDR1 and CDR2 sequences are ENHRY and SYGVKD. The CDR3 loop spans 17 amino acids. The chain's CDR3 is CAISERASGGAPDTQYF. The CDR3 bases are TGTGCCATCAGTGAAAGGGCTAGCGGGGGGGCTCCAGATACGCAGTATTTT.

This rearrangement joins TRBV27 to TRBJ1-1, with TRBD1 as a possible D gene (6 bases). Between the trimmed V and J ends, which lost 7 bases and 7 bases, there was a span of 19 bases. The CDR3 is 14 amino acids. Germline CDR1 is MNHEY and CDR2 is SMNVEV (reference sequence). The DNA of the CDR3 is TGTGCCAGCACCCTGGCGGGGGGCGGCGGTGAAGCTTTCTTT. Translating it yields CASTLAGGGGEAFF.

The chain uses TRBV2 and TRBJ2-5, with a tentative D call TRBD1 (5 bases). Germline V CDR1 and CDR2: SNHLY, FYNNEI. The CDR3 loop spans 15 amino acids. V dropped 0 bases and J dropped 1 base, with 9 bases sitting between them. This CDR3 reads CASSEALQAQETQYF. CDR3 coding DNA: TGTGCCAGCAGTGAAGCACTACAGGCCCAAGAGACCCAGTACTTC.

CDR3 DNA: TGTGCCAGAAGTATAGGGAGGGGGAATCAGCCCCAGCATTTT. This codes for CARSIGRGNQPQHF. V and J are TRBV5-3 and TRBJ1-5; D is possibly TRBD1 (6 bases). TRBV5-3 is recorded as an ORF, its role being uncertain. V was pared by 5 bases and J by 4 bases, with 13 bases between. The CDR3 totals 14 residues.

The J gene is TRBJ2-5, the V gene TRBV29-1; D is undetermined. V was pared by 5 bases and J by 5 bases, with 15 bases between. The CDR3 contains 13 residues. Germline-derived CDR1 and CDR2 are SQVTM and ANQGSEA. The CDR3 protein is CSVIGLVGETQYF. CDR3 bases: TGCAGCGTTATAGGTCTTGTGGGGGAGACCCAGTACTTC. Full variable domain (missing parts from reference TRBV29-1 and TRBJ2-5): SAVISQKPSRDICQRGTSLTIQCQVDSQVTMMFWYRQQPGQSLTLIATANQGSEATYESGFVIDKFPISRPNLTFSTLTVSNMSPEDSSIYLCSVIGLVGETQYFGPGTRLLVL.

This clone came up a few times. V is TRBV2 and J is TRBJ2-2; a weak D match, TRBD2 (5 bases). The ends were cut back, 2 bases at V and 8 bases at J, with 9 bases in the middle. CDR1 is SNHLY and CDR2 is FYNNEI in the germline V gene. The CDR3 sequence is 13 residues long. The CDR3 region has the DNA TGTGCCAGCAGTGAATCGGGGAATGGGGAGCTGTTTTTT. This encodes CASSESGNGELFF.

The rearrangement links TRBV30 to TRBJ2-1; D may correspond to TRBD1 or TRBD2 (6 bases each). The V gene lost 3 bases and the J gene lost 7 bases, with 13 bases spanning the gap. CDR3 size: 13 residues. Germline V lookup: CDR1 GTSNPN, CDR2 SVGIG (reference sequence). The CDR3 protein is CAWRERGPNEQFF. DNA for the CDR3: TGTGCCTGGAGAGAACGGGGGCCGAATGAGCAGTTCTTC.

The chain carries TRBV10-3 and TRBJ2-5; 7 nucleotides match TRBD2. CDR3 length: 15 amino acids. Per the germline V gene, CDR1 is ENHRY and CDR2 is SYGVKD. J was trimmed by 5 bases and V by 7 bases; bases with no gene match: 13. CDR3 loop: CAIKASGALGETQYF. The CDR3 DNA reads as TGTGCCATCAAGGCTAGCGGAGCCTTAGGGGAGACCCAGTACTTC.

This chain links TRBV10-3 with TRBJ2-3, with a weak D call TRBD2 (6 bases). The CDR3 sequence is 14 residues long. V lost 11 bases to trimming and J lost 1 base, with 16 bases between them. Germline V gene data show CDR1 as ENHRY and CDR2 as SYGVKD. The CDR3 region has the DNA TGTGCCGTCCGGTCGGGAGATGGCACAGATACGCAGTATTTT. It yields the protein CAVRSGDGTDTQYF.

The rearrangement links TRBV30 to TRBJ2-3; no reliable D call. Trimming stripped 4 bases from V and 2 bases from J, with 4 bases between. CDR3 size: 11 residues. The germline V gene encodes CDR1 GTSNPN and CDR2 SVGIG (reference sequence). This chain's CDR3 is CAWTDTDTQYF. For the CDR3, the DNA is TGTGCCTGGACCGACACAGATACGCAGTATTTT. Full variable domain (missing parts from reference TRBV30 and TRBJ2-3): SQTIHQWPATLVQPVGSPLSLECTVEGTSNPNLYWYRQAAGRGLQLLFYSVGIGQISSEVPQNLSASRPQDRQFILSSKKLLLSDSGFYLCAWTDTDTQYFGPGTRLTVL.

The rearrangement joins TRBV30 to TRBJ2-2, with a tentative D call TRBD2 (6 bases). This CDR3 region has 14 residues. Between the trimmed V and J ends, which lost 1 base and 7 bases, there was a span of 13 bases. Looked up from germline, CDR1 is GTSNPN and CDR2 is SVGIG (reference sequence). The CDR3 here is CAWSGIAAGGELFF. The CDR3, as DNA: TGTGCCTGGAGTGGAATAGCGGCCGGCGGGGAGCTGTTTTTT.

The chain employs TRBV19 and TRBJ1-5, with 7 nucleotides matching TRBD1. CDR1 and CDR2 (germline): LNHDA, SQIVND (reference sequence). The CDR3 spans 15 residues. J lost 2 bases, V lost 5 bases, and 6 bases had no gene match. The DNA of the CDR3 is TGTGCCAGTAGTCGCACCGGGACAGGCAATCAGCCCCAGCATTTT. This translates into CASSRTGTGNQPQHF.

The chain recombines TRBV7-8 with TRBJ2-7; the D gene is possibly TRBD1 (5 bases). The V gene's germline CDR1 is SGHVS and CDR2 FQNEAQ. The CDR3 loop spans 14 amino acids. V was shortened by 5 bases and J by 5 bases, with 16 bases between the two germline ends. CDR3 region: CASSLTVTGDEQYF. Written as DNA, the CDR3 is TGTGCCAGCAGCCTGACAGTAACCGGTGACGAGCAGTACTTC.

The V gene is TRBV11-2, the J gene TRBJ2-2; 13 bases align to TRBD2. Looked up from germline, CDR1 is SGHAT and CDR2 is FQNNGV. The CDR3 runs 17 residues. The V and J ends lost 5 bases and 2 bases, in that order; junction bases with no gene match: 5. For the CDR3, the DNA is TGTGCCAGCAGCCGGACTAGCGGGAGCCCCAACACCGGGGAGCTGTTTTTT. Encoded protein: CASSRTSGSPNTGELFF.

V is TRBV19 and J is TRBJ1-5, with 7 nucleotides matching TRBD1. This CDR3 contains 16 residues. Germline loops: CDR1 LNHDA, CDR2 SQIVND (reference sequence). V dropped 3 bases and J dropped 2; count of bases not matched to a gene: 7. CDR3 sequence (DNA): TGTGCCAGTAGTATCATAAGGGGGCAGCGCAATCAGCCCCAGCATTTT. As protein: CASSIIRGQRNQPQHF.

The genes are TRBV29-1 and TRBJ1-2, with no clear D. Trimming took 1 base from V and 0 from J, leaving 9 bases between them. In germline, CDR1 is SQVTM, CDR2 ANQGSEA. CDR3 length: 14 amino acids. The CDR3 loop is CSVEGRASNYGYTF. The CDR3 DNA is TGCAGCGTTGAAGGGAGGGCCTCTAACTATGGCTACACCTTC.